What follows are 19 T cell receptor beta chains derived from one specimen sequenced in a study of T cells in Graves' hyperthyroidism and ophthalmopathy. The investigators amplified TCR beta CDR3 regions from RNA transcripts. A set of HTBI primers served as the primers for a first-round RT-PCR of the TCR CDR3. TCRdb reanalysed the multiplex PCR reads using MiXCR and keeps one entry per CDR3 protein. The table lists about 210,000 distinct CDR3 sequences, 15% to 20% of them singletons. The sequencing input was blood. All receptors come from a man in his fifties or sixties with Graves' hyperthyroidism.

In regard to this clonotype: This sequence may be a read error, since a much larger clone differs from it by one base. CDR3 sequence (DNA): TGTGCCAGCAGCTCACCCACAGGGAATTCACCCCTCCACTTT. This gives the protein CASSSPTGNSPLHF. This chain joins TRBV11-2 and TRBJ1-6, with D perhaps matching TRBD1 (6 bases). Germline V lookup: CDR1 SGHAT, CDR2 FQNNGV. The V gene lost 4 bases and the J gene lost 7 bases, with 11 bases spanning the gap. The CDR3 extends over 14 amino acids.

V and J are TRBV28 and TRBJ2-7; D gene uncertain. V was shortened by 4 bases and J by 2 bases, with 9 bases between the two germline ends. CDR1 MDHEN and CDR2 SYDVKM come from the germline V gene. The CDR3 loop spans 13 amino acids. The CDR3 region is CASSWTAPYEQYF. CDR3 sequence (DNA): TGTGCCAGCAGTTGGACGGCCCCCTACGAGCAGTACTTC. Full variable domain (missing parts from reference TRBV28 and TRBJ2-7): DVKVTQSSRYLVKRTGEKVFLECVQDMDHENMFWYRQDPGLGLRLIYFSYDVKMKEKGDIPEGYSVSREKKERFSLILESASTNQTSMYLCASSWTAPYEQYFGPGTRLTVT.

This clonotype was recorded many times. The chain combines TRBV6-1 with TRBJ1-1; D might be TRBD1 (6 bases). Trimming removed 5 bases from V and 11 bases from J, with 12 bases in between. The CDR3 has 11 residues. Looked up from germline, CDR1 is MNHNS and CDR2 is SASEGT. CDR3 amino acids: CASSPSRGAFF. CDR3 nucleotides: TGTGCCAGCAGTCCCTCTAGGGGGGCTTTCTTT.

Many counts were recorded for this clonotype. CDR3 DNA sequence: TGCGCCAGCAGTGAGCGGCGCCGGGAGGGAGTAGCCTACGAGCAGTACTTC. It yields the protein CASSERRREGVAYEQYF. This chain connects TRBV10-2 to TRBJ2-7; 8 nucleotides line up with TRBD2. This CDR3 comprises 17 residues. CDR1 and CDR2 from the germline V gene are WSHSY and SAAADI. Losses at the gene ends were 2 bases for V and 2 bases for J; bases not matched to a gene: 11.

This clonotype was counted ten times or more. The chain links TRBV11-2 to TRBJ2-7; 10 nucleotides line up with TRBD2. V lost 1 base to trimming and J lost 1 base; unmatched junction nucleotides: 4. CDR3 length: 16 residues. The germline CDR1 and CDR2 sequences are SGHAT and FQNNGV. This CDR3 is CASSLGLAGVSYEQYF. CDR3 sequence (DNA): TGTGCCAGCAGCTTAGGGCTAGCGGGAGTTTCCTACGAGCAGTACTTC.

This clonotype came up many times. V is TRBV5-1 and J is TRBJ2-3, with D possibly being TRBD2 (5 bases). The CDR3 has 15 residues. Germline CDR1 reads SGHRS; CDR2 reads YFSETQ. V dropped 0 bases and J dropped 2 bases, with 10 bases sitting between them. As DNA, the CDR3 is TGCGCCAGCAGCTTGGATCCCGACTACACAGATACGCAGTATTTT. It translates to CASSLDPDYTDTQYF.

This clonotype was detected ten times or more. The DNA of the CDR3 is TGTGCTAGTGGTTCCGCCCGGGACTCCCTCTCCTACGAGCAGTACTTC. Protein: CASGSARDSLSYEQYF. The V call is TRBV12-5, the J call TRBJ2-7; D may be TRBD2 (6 bases). In germline, CDR1 is LGHNT, CDR2 FRNRAP. The CDR3 extends over 16 amino acids. The V gene lost 4 bases and the J gene lost 0 bases, with 16 bases spanning the gap. The whole variable domain, remainder taken from reference TRBV12-5 and TRBJ2-7, is DARVTQTPRHKVTEMGQEVTMRCQPILGHNTVFWYRQTMMQGLELLAYFRNRAPLDDSGMPKDRFSAEMPDATLATLKIQPSEPRDSAVYFCASGSARDSLSYEQYFGPGTRLTVT.

This clonotype has a count of ten or more. The V call is TRBV7-2, the J call TRBJ2-1; D ambiguous. Germline CDR1 reads SGHTA; CDR2 reads FQGNSA. The CDR3 runs 13 residues. V was cut by 5 bases and J by 3 bases, with 8 bases left in between. The CDR3 region is CASSPNSYNEQFF. The CDR3 DNA reads TGTGCCAGCAGCCCGAACAGCTACAATGAGCAGTTCTTC.

This clonotype was seen at least ten times. The gene calls are TRBV11-3 and TRBJ2-5; possible D gene TRBD1, 6 bases. V lost 5 bases, J lost 1 base, and 14 bases lay in between. This CDR3 contains 15 residues. Germline assignment: CDR1 SGHNT and CDR2 YENEEA. The CDR3 DNA reads as TGTGCCAGCAGCCGGCCGGGGACACCCCAAGAGACCCAGTACTTC. Translated, it gives CASSRPGTPQETQYF.

The V gene is TRBV20-1, the J gene TRBJ2-5; no firm D call. The germline V gene encodes CDR1 DFQATT and CDR2 SNEGSKA (reference sequence). Trimming stripped 1 base from V and 5 bases from J, with 11 bases between. This CDR3 region has 13 residues. CDR3 nucleotides: TGCAGTGCTAGAGTAAACCTTTTGGAGACCCAGTACTTC. It codes for CSARVNLLETQYF.

This sequence joins TRBV19 and TRBJ1-1, with D unresolved. This CDR3 region has 13 residues. Germline values: CDR1 LNHDA, CDR2 SQIVND (reference sequence). V was trimmed by 2 bases and J by 2 bases, leaving 6 bases between them. The DNA of the CDR3 is TGTGCCAGTAGTATATGGGGAAACACTGAAGCTTTCTTT. It specifies CASSIWGNTEAFF.

The genes are TRBV5-4 and TRBJ2-7, with a tentative D call TRBD1 (6 bases). This CDR3 region has 12 residues. Germline CDR1 and CDR2: SGHNT and YYREEE (reference sequence). Trimming took off 4 bases at V and 5 bases at J, with 10 bases between the two ends. CDR3 sequence reads: CASSLGQDEQYF. CDR3 DNA: TGTGCCAGCAGCCTGGGACAAGACGAGCAGTACTTC.

In this sample, this clonotype turned up many times. This rearrangement joins TRBV9 to TRBJ1-5, with a weak D call TRBD1 (6 bases). The V gene's germline CDR1 is SGDLS and CDR2 YYNGEE. The CDR3 has 14 amino acids. V gave up 4 bases and J gave up 7 bases, with 15 bases separating them. CDR3 sequence: CASSPTGTRQPQHF. In DNA, the CDR3 is TGTGCCAGCAGCCCTACAGGGACCCGCCAGCCCCAGCATTTT. Using reference TRBV9 and TRBJ1-5 for the parts outside the CDR3, the full variable domain is DSGVTQTPKHLITATGQRVTLRCSPRSGDLSVYWYQQSLDQGLQFLIQYYNGEERAKGNILERFSAQQFPDLHSELNLSSLELGDSALYFCASSPTGTRQPQHFGDGTRLSIL.

This chain links TRBV5-1 with TRBJ2-5; TRBD1 agrees at 7 bases. The CDR3 totals 15 residues. Unmatched junction bases numbered 6, after V lost 4 bases and J lost 0 bases. Germline V gene lookup returns CDR1 SGHRS and CDR2 YFSETQ. The CDR3 DNA sequence: TGCGCCAGCAGCCCCGGGACAGCGTACCAAGAGACCCAGTACTTC. This encodes CASSPGTAYQETQYF.

The chain employs TRBV6-5 and TRBJ1-1; D is undetermined. V lost 3 bases to trimming and J lost 1 base, with 15 bases between them. Germline assignment: CDR1 MNHEY and CDR2 SVGAGI. The CDR3 length is 16 residues. CDR3 sequence: CASSYRVPRENTEAFF. In nucleotides, the CDR3 is TGTGCCAGCAGTTATCGGGTCCCGAGGGAGAACACTGAAGCTTTCTTT.

Ten or more counts support this clonotype. The chain carries TRBV11-2 and TRBJ1-1; TRBD1 aligns across 7 bases. The CDR3 length is 14 residues. Trimming cost V 6 bases and J 5 bases; bases outside gene matches: 9. Per germline, CDR1 SGHAT and CDR2 FQNNGV. The CDR3 is CASRILRGRTEAFF. CDR3 in DNA: TGTGCCAGCAGAATTTTGAGGGGGCGGACTGAAGCTTTCTTT.

This clonotype was seen a few times. The CDR3 here is CASSHGLGQGRKNIQYF. CDR3 nucleotides: TGTGCCAGCAGCCATGGTCTCGGGCAGGGGCGTAAAAACATTCAGTACTTC. The chain has TRBV3-1 and TRBJ2-4; TRBD1 might be the D (6 bases). This CDR3 is built from 17 residues. V was cut by 3 bases and J by 4 bases, with 19 bases left in between. CDR1 LGHDT and CDR2 YNNKEL come from the germline V gene (reference sequence). The full variable domain, completed using reference TRBV3-1 and TRBJ2-4, is DTAVSQTPKYLVTQMGNDKSIKCEQNLGHDTMYWYKQDSKKFLKIMFSYNNKELIINETVPNRFSPKSPDKAHLNLHINSLELGDSAVYFCASSHGLGQGRKNIQYFGAGTRLSVL.

This clonotype was recorded at least ten times. V and J are TRBV29-1 and TRBJ2-7; 10 positions match TRBD2. V gave up 7 bases and J gave up 0 bases; unmatched junction bases: 3. Germline V gives CDR1 SQVTM, CDR2 ANQGSEA. The CDR3 length is 13 residues. In nucleotides, the CDR3 is TGCAGCGCTACTAGCGGGGTCTCCTACGAGCAGTACTTC. Translating gives CSATSGVSYEQYF.

This clonotype turned up a few times. The rearrangement uses TRBV27 and TRBJ1-2, with D unclear. The germline gives CDR1 MNHEY, CDR2 SMNVEV (reference sequence). V was trimmed by 6 bases and J by 4 bases, leaving 9 bases between them. This CDR3 contains 12 residues. CDR3 amino acids: CASRGSSYGYTF. As DNA, the CDR3 is TGTGCCAGCAGAGGTTCTAGCTATGGCTACACCTTC.